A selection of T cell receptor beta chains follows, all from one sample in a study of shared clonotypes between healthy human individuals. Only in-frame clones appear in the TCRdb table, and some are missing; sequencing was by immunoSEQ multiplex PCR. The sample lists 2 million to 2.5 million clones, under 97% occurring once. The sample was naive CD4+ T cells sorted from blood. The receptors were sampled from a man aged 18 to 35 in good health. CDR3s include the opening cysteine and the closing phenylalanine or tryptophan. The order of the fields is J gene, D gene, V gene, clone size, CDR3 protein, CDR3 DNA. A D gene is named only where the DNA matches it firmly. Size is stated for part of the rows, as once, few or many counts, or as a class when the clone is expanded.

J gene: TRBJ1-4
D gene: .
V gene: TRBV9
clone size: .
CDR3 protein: CASSPRGAGVEGEKLFF
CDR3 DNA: TGTGCCAGCAGCCCGAGGGGTGCCGGGGTTGAAGGGGAAAAACTGTTTTTT

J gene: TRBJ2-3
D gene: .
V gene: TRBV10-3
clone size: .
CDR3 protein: CAISEVGDTQYF
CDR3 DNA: TGTGCCATCAGTGAGGTAGGGGATACGCAGTATTTT

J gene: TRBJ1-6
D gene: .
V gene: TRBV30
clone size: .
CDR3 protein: CAWTGGVYNSPLHF
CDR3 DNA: TGTGCCTGGACAGGAGGGGTCTATAATTCACCCCTCCACTTT

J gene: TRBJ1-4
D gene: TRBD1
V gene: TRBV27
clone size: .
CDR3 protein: CASSSHRGTNEKLFF
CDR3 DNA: TGTGCCAGCAGTTCTCACAGGGGAACTAATGAAAAACTGTTTTTT

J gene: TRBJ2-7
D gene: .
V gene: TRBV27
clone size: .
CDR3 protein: CASSSRWSSYEQYF
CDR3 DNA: TGTGCCAGCAGTTCCAGGTGGAGCTCCTACGAGCAGTACTTC

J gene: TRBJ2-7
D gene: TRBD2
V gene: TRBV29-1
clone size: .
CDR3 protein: CSVGHGTRVGEQYF
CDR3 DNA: TGCAGCGTTGGACATGGGACTAGAGTCGGCGAGCAGTACTTC

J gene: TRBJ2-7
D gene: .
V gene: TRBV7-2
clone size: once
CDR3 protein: CASSKDYEQYF
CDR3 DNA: TGTGCCAGCAGTAAAGACTACGAGCAGTACTTC

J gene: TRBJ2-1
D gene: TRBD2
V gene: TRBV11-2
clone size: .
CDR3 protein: CASSWTSGSYNEQFF
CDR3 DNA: TGTGCCAGCAGCTGGACTAGCGGCTCCTACAATGAGCAGTTCTTC

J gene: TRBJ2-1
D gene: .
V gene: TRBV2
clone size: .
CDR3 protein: CASSEAGQFF
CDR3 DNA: TGTGCCAGCAGTGAAGCAGGACAGTTCTTC

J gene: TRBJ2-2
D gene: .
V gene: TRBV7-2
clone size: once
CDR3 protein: CASSSWAGDTGELFF
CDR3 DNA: TGTGCCAGCAGCTCCTGGGCAGGGGACACCGGGGAGCTGTTTTTT

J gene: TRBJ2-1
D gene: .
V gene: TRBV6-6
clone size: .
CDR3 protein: CASRLTELLTYNEQFF
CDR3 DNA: TGTGCCAGCAGACTAACAGAACTCTTGACCTACAATGAGCAGTTCTTC

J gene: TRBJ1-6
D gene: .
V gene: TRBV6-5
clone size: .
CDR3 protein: CASLSPGKSNSPLHF
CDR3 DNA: TGTGCCAGCCTATCCCCGGGGAAGAGTAATTCACCCCTCCACTTT

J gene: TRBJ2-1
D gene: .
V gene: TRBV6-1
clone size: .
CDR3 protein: CASSGSDRNEQFF
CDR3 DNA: TGTGCCAGCAGTGGAAGTGATCGGAATGAGCAGTTCTTC

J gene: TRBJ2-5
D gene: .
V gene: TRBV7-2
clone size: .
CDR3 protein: CASSWKGGHETQYF
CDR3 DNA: TGTGCCAGCAGCTGGAAGGGAGGCCATGAGACCCAGTACTTC

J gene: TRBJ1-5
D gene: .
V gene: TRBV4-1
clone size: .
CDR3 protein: CASSQVRRDRENQPQHF
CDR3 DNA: TGCGCCAGCAGCCAAGTTCGCCGGGACCGCGAAAATCAGCCCCAGCATTTT

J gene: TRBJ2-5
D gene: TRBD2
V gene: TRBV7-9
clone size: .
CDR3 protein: CASSLGGLAGLRETQYF
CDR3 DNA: TGTGCCAGCAGCTTGGGGGGACTAGCGGGCTTGCGTGAGACCCAGTACTTC

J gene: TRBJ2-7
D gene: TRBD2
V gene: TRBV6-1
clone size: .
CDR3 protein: CATTRGVGQYEQYF
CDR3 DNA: TGTGCCACCACCCGGGGGGTGGGCCAGTACGAGCAGTACTTC

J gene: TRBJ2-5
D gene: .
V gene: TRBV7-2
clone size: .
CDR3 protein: CASSLAQETQYF
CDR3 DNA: TGTGCCAGCAGCTTGGCACAAGAGACCCAGTACTTC

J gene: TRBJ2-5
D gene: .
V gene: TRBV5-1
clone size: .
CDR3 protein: CASSLMGMETQYF
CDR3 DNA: TGCGCCAGCAGCCTCATGGGGATGGAGACCCAGTACTTC

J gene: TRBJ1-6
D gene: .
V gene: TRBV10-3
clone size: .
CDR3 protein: CAISVSPGLNNSPLHF
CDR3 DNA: TGTGCCATCAGTGTATCACCGGGACTGAATAATTCACCCCTCCACTTT

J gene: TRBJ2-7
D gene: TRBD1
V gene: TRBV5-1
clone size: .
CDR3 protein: CASSWTYRGQEQYF
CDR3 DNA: TGCGCCAGCAGCTGGACTTACAGGGGGCAAGAGCAGTACTTC

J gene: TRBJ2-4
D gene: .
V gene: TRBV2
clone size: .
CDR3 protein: CASSVQVAKNIQYF
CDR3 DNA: TGTGCCAGCAGTGTCCAGGTAGCCAAAAACATTCAGTACTTC

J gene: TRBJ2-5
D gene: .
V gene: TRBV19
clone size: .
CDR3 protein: CASSTSGPQETQYF
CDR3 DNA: TGTGCCAGTAGTACCTCGGGTCCCCAAGAGACCCAGTACTTC

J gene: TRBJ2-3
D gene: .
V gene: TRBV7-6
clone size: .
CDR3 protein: CASSLGEWVDF
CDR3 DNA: TGTGCCAGCAGCTTAGGCGAGTGGGTGGATTTT

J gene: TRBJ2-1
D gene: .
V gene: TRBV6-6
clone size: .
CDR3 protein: CASSLTASQYNEQFF
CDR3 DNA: TGTGCCAGCAGTCTGACAGCTAGTCAATACAATGAGCAGTTCTTC

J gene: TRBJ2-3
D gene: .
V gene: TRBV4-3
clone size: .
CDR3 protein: CASSHSPSPTDTQYF
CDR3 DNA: TGCGCCAGCAGCCACTCCCCCTCGCCCACAGATACGCAGTATTTT

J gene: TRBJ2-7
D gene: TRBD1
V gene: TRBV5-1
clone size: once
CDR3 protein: CASSLVGTEYEQYF
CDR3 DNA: TGCGCCAGCAGCTTGGTAGGGACAGAATACGAGCAGTACTTC

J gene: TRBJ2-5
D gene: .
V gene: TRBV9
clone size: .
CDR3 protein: CASSVGQGMTQYF
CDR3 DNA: TGTGCCAGCAGCGTAGGGCAGGGGATGACCCAGTACTTC

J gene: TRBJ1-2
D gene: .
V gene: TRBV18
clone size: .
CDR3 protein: CASRRAGQSNYGYTF
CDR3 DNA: TGTGCCAGCCGCCGGGCAGGACAGAGTAACTATGGCTACACCTTC

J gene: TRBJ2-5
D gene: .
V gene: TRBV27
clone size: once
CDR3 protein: CASRRQGGQETQYF
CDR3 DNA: TGTGCCAGCAGACGACAGGGAGGGCAAGAGACCCAGTACTTC

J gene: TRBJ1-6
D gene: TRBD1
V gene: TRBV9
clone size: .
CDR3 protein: CASSGQGSGSSPLHF
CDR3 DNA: TGTGCCAGCAGCGGACAGGGGTCCGGGTCTTCACCCCTCCACTTT

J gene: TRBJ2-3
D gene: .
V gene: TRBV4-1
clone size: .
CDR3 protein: CASSQENPTWTDTQYF
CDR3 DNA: TGCGCCAGCAGCCAAGAAAACCCCACATGGACAGATACGCAGTATTTT

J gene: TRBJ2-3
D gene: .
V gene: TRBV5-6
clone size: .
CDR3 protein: CASSLALFTQYF
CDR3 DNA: TGTGCCAGCAGCTTGGCCCTGTTTACGCAGTATTTT

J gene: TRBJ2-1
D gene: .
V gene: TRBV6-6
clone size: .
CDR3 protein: CASSWDLVGSGNEQFF
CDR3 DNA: TGTGCCAGCAGCTGGGACTTAGTTGGGAGTGGAAATGAGCAGTTCTTC

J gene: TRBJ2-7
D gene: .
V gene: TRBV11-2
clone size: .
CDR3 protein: CASSPSWGSPSYEQYF
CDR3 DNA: TGTGCCAGCAGCCCAAGCTGGGGGAGCCCCTCCTACGAGCAGTACTTC

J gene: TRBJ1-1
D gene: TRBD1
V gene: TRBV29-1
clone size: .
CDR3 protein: CSAGTVNTEAFF
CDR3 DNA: TGCAGTGCCGGGACAGTCAACACTGAAGCTTTCTTT

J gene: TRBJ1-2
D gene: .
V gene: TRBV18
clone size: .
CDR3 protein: CASSPATSSPGKVYTF
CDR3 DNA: TGTGCCAGCTCACCAGCCACCAGCTCACCAGGAAAGGTCTACACCTTC

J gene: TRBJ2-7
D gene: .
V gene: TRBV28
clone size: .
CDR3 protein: CASRKGIEQYF
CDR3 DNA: TGTGCCAGCAGGAAAGGGATCGAGCAGTACTTC

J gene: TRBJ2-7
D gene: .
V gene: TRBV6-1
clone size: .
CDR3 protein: CASRDAGPYEQYF
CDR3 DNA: TGTGCCAGCAGGGACGCCGGCCCCTACGAGCAGTACTTC

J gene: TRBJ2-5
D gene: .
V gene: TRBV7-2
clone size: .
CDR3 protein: CASSPERNFMETQYF
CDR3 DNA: TGTGCCAGCAGCCCCGAGCGCAACTTTATGGAGACCCAGTACTTC

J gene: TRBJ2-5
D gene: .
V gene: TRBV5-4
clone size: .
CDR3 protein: CASSPPQGLGTQYF
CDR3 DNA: TGTGCCAGCAGCCCCCCCCAAGGTCTGGGGACCCAGTACTTC

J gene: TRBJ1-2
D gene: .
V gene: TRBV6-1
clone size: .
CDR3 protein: CASSGEGLGDYGYTF
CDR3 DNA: TGTGCCAGCAGTGGTGAGGGGCTTGGGGACTATGGCTACACCTTC